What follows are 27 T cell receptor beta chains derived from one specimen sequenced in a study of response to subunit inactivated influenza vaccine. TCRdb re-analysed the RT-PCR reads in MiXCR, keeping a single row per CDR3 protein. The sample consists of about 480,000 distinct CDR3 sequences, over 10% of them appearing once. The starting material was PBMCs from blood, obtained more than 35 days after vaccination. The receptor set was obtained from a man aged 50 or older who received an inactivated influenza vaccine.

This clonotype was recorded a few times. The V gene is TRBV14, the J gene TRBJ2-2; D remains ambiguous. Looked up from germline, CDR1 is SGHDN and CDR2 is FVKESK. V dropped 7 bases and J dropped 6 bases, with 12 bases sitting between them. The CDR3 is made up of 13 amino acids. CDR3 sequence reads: CASMASSSGELFF. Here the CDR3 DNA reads TGTGCCAGCATGGCGTCGAGTTCCGGGGAGCTGTTTTTT.

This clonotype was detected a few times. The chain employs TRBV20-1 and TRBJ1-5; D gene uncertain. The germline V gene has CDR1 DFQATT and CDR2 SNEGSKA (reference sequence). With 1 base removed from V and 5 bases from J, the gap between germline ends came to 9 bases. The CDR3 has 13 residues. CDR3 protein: CSARGVEYQPQHF. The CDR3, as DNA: TGCAGTGCTAGAGGGGTTGAATATCAGCCCCAGCATTTT.

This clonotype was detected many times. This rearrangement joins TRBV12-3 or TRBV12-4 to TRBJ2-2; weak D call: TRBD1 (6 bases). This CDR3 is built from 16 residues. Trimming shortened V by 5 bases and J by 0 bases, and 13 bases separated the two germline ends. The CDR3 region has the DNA TGTGCCAGCAGTCCAACCGGGACAACGAACACCGGGGAGCTGTTTTTT. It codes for CASSPTGTTNTGELFF.

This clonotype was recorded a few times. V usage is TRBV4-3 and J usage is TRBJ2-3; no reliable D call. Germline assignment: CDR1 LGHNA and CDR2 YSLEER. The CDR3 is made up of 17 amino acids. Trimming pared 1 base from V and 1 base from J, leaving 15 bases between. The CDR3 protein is CASSQAGYWAGTDTQYF. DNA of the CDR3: TGCGCCAGCAGCCAAGCCGGGTATTGGGCGGGCACAGATACGCAGTATTTT.

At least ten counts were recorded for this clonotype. This CDR3 is CASRYQTGANMNTEAFF. CDR3 sequence (DNA): TGTGCCAGCAGATACCAGACAGGGGCAAACATGAACACTGAAGCTTTCTTT. The chain is built from TRBV6-2 or TRBV6-3 and TRBJ1-1; 8 bases line up with TRBD1. The germline gives CDR1 MNHEY, CDR2 SVGEGT. This CDR3 is 17 amino acids long. V trimming: 6 bases; J trimming: 0 bases; junction bases outside the gene matches: 12.

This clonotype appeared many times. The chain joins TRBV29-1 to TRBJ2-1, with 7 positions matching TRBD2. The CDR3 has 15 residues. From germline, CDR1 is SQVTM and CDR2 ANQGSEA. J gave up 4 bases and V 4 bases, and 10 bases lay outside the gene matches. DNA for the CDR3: TGCAGCGTTGCGGGGGGAGCCCCGGGGTACAATGAGCAGTTCTTC. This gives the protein CSVAGGAPGYNEQFF.

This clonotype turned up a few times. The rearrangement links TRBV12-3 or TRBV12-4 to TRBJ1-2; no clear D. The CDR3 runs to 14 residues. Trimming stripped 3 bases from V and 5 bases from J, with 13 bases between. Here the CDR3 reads CASSLGRLFYGYTF. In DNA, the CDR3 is TGTGCCAGCAGTTTGGGCAGACTTTTTTATGGCTACACCTTC.

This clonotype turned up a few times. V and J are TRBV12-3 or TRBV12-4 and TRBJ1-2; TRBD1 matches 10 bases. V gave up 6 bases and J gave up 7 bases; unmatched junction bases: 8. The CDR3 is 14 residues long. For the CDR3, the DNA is TGTGCCAGCAGACCACTCGGACAGGGGGTTGGCTACACCTTC. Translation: CASRPLGQGVGYTF.

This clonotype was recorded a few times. The DNA for the CDR3 is TGCAGTGCTGAGGAGGACAGGAGGAACACTGAAGCTTTCTTT. Translation gives CSAEEDRRNTEAFF. The rearrangement uses TRBV20-1 and TRBJ1-1; 7 nucleotides match TRBD1. V shed 5 bases and J 1 base; nucleotides not matched to a gene: 7. This CDR3 comprises 14 residues. Germline assignment: CDR1 DFQATT and CDR2 SNEGSKA (reference sequence).

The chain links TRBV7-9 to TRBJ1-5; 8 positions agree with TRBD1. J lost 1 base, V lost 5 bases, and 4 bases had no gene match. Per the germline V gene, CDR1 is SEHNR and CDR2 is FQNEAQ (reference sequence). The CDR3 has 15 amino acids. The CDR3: CASSADRDSNQPQHF. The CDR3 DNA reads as TGTGCCAGCAGCGCGGACAGGGACAGCAATCAGCCCCAGCATTTT.

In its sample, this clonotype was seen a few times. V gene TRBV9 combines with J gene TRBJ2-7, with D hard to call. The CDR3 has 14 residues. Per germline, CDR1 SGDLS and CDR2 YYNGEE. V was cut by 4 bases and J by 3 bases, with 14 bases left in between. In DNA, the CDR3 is TGTGCCAGCAGCAAAAAGGCAGAAAGCTACGAGCAGTACTTC. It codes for CASSKKAESYEQYF.

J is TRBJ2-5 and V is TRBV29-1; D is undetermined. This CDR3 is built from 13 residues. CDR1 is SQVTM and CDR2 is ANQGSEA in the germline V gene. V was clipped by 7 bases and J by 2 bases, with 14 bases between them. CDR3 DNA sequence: TGCAGCGCCGACGGATGGTCTCAAGAGACCCAGTACTTC. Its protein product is CSADGWSQETQYF.

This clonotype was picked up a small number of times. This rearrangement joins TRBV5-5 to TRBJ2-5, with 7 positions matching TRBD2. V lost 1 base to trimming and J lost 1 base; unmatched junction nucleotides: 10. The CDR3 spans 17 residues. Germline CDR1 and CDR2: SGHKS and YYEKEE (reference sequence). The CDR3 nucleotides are TGTGCCAGCAGCTTGAGCCTAGCGGATACCGCCCAAGAGACCCAGTACTTC. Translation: CASSLSLADTAQETQYF.

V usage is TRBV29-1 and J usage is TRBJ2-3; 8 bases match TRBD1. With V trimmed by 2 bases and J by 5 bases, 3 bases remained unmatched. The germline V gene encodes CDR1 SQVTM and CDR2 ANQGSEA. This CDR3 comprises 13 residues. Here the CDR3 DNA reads TGCAGCGTTGAACAGGGGGCCGTAGATACGCAGTATTTT. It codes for CSVEQGAVDTQYF.

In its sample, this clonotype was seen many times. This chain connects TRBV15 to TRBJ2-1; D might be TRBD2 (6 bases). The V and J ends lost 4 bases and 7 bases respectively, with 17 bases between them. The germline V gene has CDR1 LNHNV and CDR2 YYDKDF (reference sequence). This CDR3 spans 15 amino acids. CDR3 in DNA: TGTGCCACCAGCACCAGGACTACCCTCTCGAATGAGCAGTTCTTC. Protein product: CATSTRTTLSNEQFF.

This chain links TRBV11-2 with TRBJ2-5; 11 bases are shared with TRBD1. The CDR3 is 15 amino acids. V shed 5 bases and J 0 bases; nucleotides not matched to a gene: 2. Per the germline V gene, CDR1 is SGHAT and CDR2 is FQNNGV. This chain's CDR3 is CASSTGQGDQETQYF. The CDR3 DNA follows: TGTGCCAGCAGCACGGGACAGGGGGACCAAGAGACCCAGTACTTC.

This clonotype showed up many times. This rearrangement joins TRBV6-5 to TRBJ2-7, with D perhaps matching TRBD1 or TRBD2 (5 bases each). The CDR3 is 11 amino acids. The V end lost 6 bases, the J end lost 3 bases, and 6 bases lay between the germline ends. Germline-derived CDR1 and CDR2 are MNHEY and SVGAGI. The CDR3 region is CASRGVYEQYF. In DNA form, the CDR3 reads TGTGCCAGCAGGGGGGTCTACGAGCAGTACTTC.

The CDR3 nucleotides are TGTGCCAGCAGCTACCCTAGCACAGATACGCAGTATTTT. Encoded protein: CASSYPSTDTQYF. The chain links TRBV7-2 to TRBJ2-3; D remains ambiguous. Trimming cost V 4 bases and J 0 bases, with 5 bases left between them. The CDR3 spans 13 residues. Germline V CDR1 and CDR2: SGHTA, FQGNSA.

As DNA, the CDR3 is TGTGCCAGCAGCGCCGGACCCCAGAACACTGAAGCTTTCTTT. Translated: CASSAGPQNTEAFF. The genes are TRBV9 and TRBJ1-1; D is undetermined. Germline CDR1 is SGDLS and CDR2 is YYNGEE. The CDR3 loop spans 14 amino acids. V gave up 3 bases and J gave up 1 base, with 10 bases separating them. The full variable domain, rest sourced from reference TRBV9 and TRBJ1-1, is DSGVTQTPKHLITATGQRVTLRCSPRSGDLSVYWYQQSLDQGLQFLIQYYNGEERAKGNILERFSAQQFPDLHSELNLSSLELGDSALYFCASSAGPQNTEAFFGQGTRLTVV.

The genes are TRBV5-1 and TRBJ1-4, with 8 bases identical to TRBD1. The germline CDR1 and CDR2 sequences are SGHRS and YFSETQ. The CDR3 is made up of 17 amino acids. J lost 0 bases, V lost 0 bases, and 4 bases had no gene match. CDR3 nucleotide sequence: TGCGCCAGCAGCTTGGGTAGGGACAGGACAACTAATGAAAAACTGTTTTTT. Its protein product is CASSLGRDRTTNEKLFF.

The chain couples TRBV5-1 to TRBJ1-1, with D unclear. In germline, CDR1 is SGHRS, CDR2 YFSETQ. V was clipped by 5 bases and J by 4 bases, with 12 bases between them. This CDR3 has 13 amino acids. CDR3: CASRLEVGTEAFF. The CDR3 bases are TGCGCCAGCAGACTAGAAGTAGGCACTGAAGCTTTCTTT.

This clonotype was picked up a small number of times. In DNA form, the CDR3 reads TGCAGCGTGGGACCCGTAGAGACCCAGTACTTC. Protein product: CSVGPVETQYF. V gene TRBV29-1 combines with J gene TRBJ2-5; perhaps D is TRBD1 or TRBD2 (5 bases each). The V and J ends lost 6 bases and 4 bases respectively, with 9 bases between them. Germline values: CDR1 SQVTM, CDR2 ANQGSEA. There are 11 residues in the CDR3.

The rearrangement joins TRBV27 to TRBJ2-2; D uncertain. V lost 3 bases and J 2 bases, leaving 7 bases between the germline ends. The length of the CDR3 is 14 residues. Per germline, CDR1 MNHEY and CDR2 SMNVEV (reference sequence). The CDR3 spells CASSFFTNTGELFF. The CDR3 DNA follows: TGTGCCAGCAGTTTTTTCACTAACACCGGGGAGCTGTTTTTT.

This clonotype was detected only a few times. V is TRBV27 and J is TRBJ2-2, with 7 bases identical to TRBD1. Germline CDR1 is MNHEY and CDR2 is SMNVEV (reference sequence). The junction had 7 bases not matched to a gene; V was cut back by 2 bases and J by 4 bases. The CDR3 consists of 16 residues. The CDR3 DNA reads TGTGCCAGCAGTTTAGAAGGGGGCTGGGGCACCGGGGAGCTGTTTTTT. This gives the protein CASSLEGGWGTGELFF.

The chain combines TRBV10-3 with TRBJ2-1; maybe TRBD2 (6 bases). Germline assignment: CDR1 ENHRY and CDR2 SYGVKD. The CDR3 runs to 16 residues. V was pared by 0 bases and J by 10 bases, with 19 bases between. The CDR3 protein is CAISESRGGAALEQFF. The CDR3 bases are TGTGCCATCAGTGAGTCTAGGGGCGGGGCGGCCCTGGAGCAGTTCTTC.

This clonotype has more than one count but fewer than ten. The CDR3 DNA sequence: TGTGCCAGCAGTTACTCGGTTGACAGCAAAGAGACCCAGTACTTC. Residues: CASSYSVDSKETQYF. J is TRBJ2-5 and V is TRBV6-2 or TRBV6-3; D may be TRBD1 (5 bases). V dropped 0 bases and J dropped 3 bases, with 11 bases sitting between them. This CDR3 has 15 residues. Germline assignment: CDR1 MNHEY and CDR2 SVGEGT.

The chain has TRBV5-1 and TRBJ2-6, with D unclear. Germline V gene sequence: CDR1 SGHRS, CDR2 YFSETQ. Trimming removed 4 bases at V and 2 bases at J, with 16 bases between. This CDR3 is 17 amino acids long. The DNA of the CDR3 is TGCGCCAGCAGCCCCTTGTCCGGATCCGCTGGGGCCAACGTCCTGACTTTC. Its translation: CASSPLSGSAGANVLTF.